This T cell receptor (beta chain) was recovered during a study of OX40 agonist ivuxolimab in advanced cancers. Regarding the complete study: The costimulatory receptor OX40 (CD134) was targeted by ivuxolimab, a fully human IgG2 agonistic monoclonal antibody. Intravenous ivuxolimab was administered to patients every 2 weeks at six dose levels: 0.01, 0.1, 0.3, 1.5, 3 and 10 mg/kg. Of the roughly 54 dose-escalation patients, hepatocellular carcinoma was present in roughly 19, melanoma in approximately 15, renal cell carcinoma in 9 and head and neck cancer in 9. The dose-escalation cohort was about 83% male with a mean age of about 60 years, ranging from roughly 20 to 85. Prior anti-PD-1, anti-PD-L1 or anti-CTLA-4 therapy was permitted, and 35% to 40% of dose-escalation patients had received checkpoint inhibitors. Three dose-escalation patients achieved partial responses, one with hepatocellular carcinoma and two with cutaneous melanoma. Peripheral TCRbeta sequencing aimed to test whether ivuxolimab altered TCR sequence diversity and caused clonal T-cell expansion. The paper describes the monotherapy dose-escalation part (N of about 52 patients) of the phase I trial of ivuxolimab.

General findings and caveats noted by the study authors: The antigen specificity of the peripheral T cells that underwent clonal expansion was not determined. After ivuxolimab, expanded clones were on average more numerous among CD8+ T cells than among CD4+ T cells. Clonal expansion of both CD4+ and CD8+ blood T cells was observed from baseline to week 6 at doses 0.1 to 3.0 mg/kg. Low levels of normalized T-cell clonal expansion were also seen in some patients who did not respond. In the 0.1-3.0 mg/kg groups, partial responders were among the patients with the lowest normalized peripheral clonal expansion, particularly in CD8+ T cells.

Patients with a history of autoimmune disease or receiving systemic immunosuppression were excluded from the trial. Peripheral blood for TCR sequencing was collected from all dose cohorts at baseline, on cycle 4 day 1, and on cycle 7 day 1. The samples were taken from a phase I, first-in-human, multicenter, open-label dose-escalation trial of ivuxolimab. Adults with locally advanced or metastatic melanoma, renal cell carcinoma, hepatocellular carcinoma or head and neck squamous cell carcinoma were enrolled in the trial. Before TCR sequencing, CD4+ T cells and CD8+ T cells were sorted from peripheral blood as separate populations. Regarding this clone: The specificity of this receptor is unknown. No per-base quality is available; no much larger clone lies one base away.

The CDR3 spans 13 residues, from the cysteine through the phenylalanine. Only the CDR3 DNA is retained, 39 bases long and in frame from the first base. Trimming leaves V shorter by 8 bases and J shorter by 5 bases, with the junction holding 5 bases beyond the gene matches. Via the germline V gene, CDR1 is KGHSH and CDR2 LQKENI. To sequence the TCRbeta CDR3 region, genomic DNA was isolated from the sorted cells. The immunoSEQ Assay was used to sequence the TCRbeta CDR3 regions. Sourced from immuneACCESS, this table was stored by TCRdb with only in-frame sequences that have V and J called. A share of the clones is absent; for the studies checked, an unresolved V gene accounts for under half, and the remainder has no known explanation. For this sample the table gives fewer than 80,000 clones, of which 88% were detected only once. Together, the top ten hold 0.5% to 0.6% of the sample.

The sample was CD4+ or CD8+ T cells sorted from blood, taken in a trial of the OX40 agonist ivuxolimab. The rearrangement combines TRBV18 with TRBJ1-5; the junction holds 8 bases that match TRBD1. The receptor was isolated from an adult with an advanced solid tumor such as melanoma, head and neck, liver or kidney cancer. The nucleotides read TGTGCCAGCCGACAGGGGATCGATCAGCCCCAGCATTTT. Its protein is CASRQGIDQPQHF.